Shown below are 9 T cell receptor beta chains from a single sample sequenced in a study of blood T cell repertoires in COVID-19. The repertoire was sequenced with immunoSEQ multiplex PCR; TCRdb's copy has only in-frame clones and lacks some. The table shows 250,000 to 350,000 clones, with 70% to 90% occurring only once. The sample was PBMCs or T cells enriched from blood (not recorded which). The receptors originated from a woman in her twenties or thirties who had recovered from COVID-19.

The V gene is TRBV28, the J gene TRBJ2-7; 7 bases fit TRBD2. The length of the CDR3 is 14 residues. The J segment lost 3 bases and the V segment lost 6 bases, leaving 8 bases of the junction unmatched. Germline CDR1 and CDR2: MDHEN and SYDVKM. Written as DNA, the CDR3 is TGTGCCAGCAGGGGGGGAGGGCGGTACTACGAGCAGTACTTC. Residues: CASRGGGRYYEQYF.

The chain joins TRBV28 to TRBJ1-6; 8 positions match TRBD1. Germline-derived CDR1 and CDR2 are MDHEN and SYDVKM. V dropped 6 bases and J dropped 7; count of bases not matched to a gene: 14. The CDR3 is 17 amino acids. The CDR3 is CASSSLPGGGWNSPLHF. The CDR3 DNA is TGTGCCAGCAGCTCCCTCCCAGGGGGCGGATGGAATTCACCCCTCCACTTT.

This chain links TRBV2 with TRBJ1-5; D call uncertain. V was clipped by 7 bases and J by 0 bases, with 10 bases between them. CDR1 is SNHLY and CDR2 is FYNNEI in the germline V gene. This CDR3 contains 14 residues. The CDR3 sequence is CASMGVYSNQPQHF. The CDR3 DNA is TGTGCCAGCATGGGAGTTTATAGCAATCAGCCCCAGCATTTT.

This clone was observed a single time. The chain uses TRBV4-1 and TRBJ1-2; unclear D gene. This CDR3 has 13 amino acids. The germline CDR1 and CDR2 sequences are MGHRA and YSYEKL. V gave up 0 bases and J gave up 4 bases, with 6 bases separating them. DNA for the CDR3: TGCGCCAGCAGCCAAGATCGCGCCTATGGCTACACCTTC. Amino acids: CASSQDRAYGYTF.

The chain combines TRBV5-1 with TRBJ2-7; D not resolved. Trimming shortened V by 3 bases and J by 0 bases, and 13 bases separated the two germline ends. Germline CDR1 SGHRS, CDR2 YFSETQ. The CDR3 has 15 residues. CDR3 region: CASSSSAVSSYEQYF. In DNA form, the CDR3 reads TGCGCCAGCAGCTCCAGTGCGGTCAGCTCCTACGAGCAGTACTTC.

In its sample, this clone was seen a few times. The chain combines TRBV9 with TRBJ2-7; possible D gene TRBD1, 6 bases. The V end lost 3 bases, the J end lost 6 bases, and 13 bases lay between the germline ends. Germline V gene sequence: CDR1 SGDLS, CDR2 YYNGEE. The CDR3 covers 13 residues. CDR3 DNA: TGTGCCAGCAGCGAGGGGCAGGGGTCCGAGCAGTACTTC. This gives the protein CASSEGQGSEQYF.

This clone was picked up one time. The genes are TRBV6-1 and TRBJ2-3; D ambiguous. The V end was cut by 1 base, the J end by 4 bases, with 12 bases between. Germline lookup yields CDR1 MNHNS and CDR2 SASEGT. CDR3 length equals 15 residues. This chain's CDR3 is CASSEDPGEADTQYF. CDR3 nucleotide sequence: TGTGCCAGCAGTGAAGATCCGGGTGAAGCAGATACGCAGTATTTT.

CDR3 region: CASSFPHRDSGNTIYF. The CDR3 DNA follows: TGTGCCAGCAGTTTCCCCCACAGAGACTCTGGAAACACCATATATTTT. V usage is TRBV28 and J usage is TRBJ1-3; D is undetermined. V was shortened by 3 bases and J by 0 bases, with 12 bases between the two germline ends. The length of the CDR3 is 16 residues. CDR1 and CDR2 (germline): MDHEN, SYDVKM.

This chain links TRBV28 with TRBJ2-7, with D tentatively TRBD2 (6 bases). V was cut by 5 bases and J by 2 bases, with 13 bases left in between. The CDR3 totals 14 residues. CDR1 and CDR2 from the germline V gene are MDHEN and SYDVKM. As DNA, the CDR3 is TGTGCCAGCAGTAGAGCGGGTTCGGCCTACGAGCAGTACTTC. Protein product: CASSRAGSAYEQYF.